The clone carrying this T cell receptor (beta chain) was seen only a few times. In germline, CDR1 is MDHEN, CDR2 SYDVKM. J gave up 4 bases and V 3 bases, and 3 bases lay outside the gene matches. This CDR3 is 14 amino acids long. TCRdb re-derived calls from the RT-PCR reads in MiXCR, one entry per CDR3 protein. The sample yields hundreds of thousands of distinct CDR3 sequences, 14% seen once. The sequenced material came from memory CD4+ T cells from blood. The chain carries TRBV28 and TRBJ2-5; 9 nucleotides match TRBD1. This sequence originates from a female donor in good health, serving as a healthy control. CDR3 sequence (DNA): TGTGCCAGCAGTTTGGGGACAGGGCTAGAGACCCAGTACTTC. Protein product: CASSLGTGLETQYF.